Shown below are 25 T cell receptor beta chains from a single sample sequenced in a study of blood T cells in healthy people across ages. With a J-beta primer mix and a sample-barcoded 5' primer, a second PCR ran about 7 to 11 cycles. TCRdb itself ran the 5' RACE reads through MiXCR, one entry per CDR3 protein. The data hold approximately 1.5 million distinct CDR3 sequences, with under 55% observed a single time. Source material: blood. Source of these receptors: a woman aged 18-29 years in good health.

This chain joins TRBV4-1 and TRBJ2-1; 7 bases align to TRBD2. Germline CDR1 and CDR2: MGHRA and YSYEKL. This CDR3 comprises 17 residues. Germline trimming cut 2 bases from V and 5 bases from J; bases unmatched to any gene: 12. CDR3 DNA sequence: TGCGCCAGCAGCCAAACTAGCGCCGGCTCGGGGAACAATGAGCAGTTCTTC. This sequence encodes CASSQTSAGSGNNEQFF.

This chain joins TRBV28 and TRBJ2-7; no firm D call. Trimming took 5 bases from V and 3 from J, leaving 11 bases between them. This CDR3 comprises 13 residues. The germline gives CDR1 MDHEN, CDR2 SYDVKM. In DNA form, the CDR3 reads TGTGCCAGCAGTCCCGCAGGATACTACGAGCAGTACTTC. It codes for CASSPAGYYEQYF.

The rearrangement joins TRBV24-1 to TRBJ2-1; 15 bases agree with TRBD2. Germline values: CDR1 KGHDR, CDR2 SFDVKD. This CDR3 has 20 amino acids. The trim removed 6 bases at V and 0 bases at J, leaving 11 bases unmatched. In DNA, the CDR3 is TGTGCCACCAGTCCCGGGACTAGCGGGAGGTCAGGGAGCTCCTACAATGAGCAGTTCTTC. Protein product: CATSPGTSGRSGSSYNEQFF.

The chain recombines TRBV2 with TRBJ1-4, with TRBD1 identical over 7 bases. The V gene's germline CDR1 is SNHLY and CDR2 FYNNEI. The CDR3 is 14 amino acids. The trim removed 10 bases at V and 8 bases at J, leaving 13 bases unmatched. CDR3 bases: TGTGCCACCAAGGACAGGTTTTTGGCCGAAAAACTGTTTTTT. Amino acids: CATKDRFLAEKLFF.

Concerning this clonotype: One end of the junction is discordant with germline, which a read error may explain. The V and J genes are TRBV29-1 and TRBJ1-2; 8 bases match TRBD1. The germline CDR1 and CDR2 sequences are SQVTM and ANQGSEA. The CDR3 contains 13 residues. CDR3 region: CGVAQGDGYGYTF. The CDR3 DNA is TGCGGCGTTGCACAGGGGGATGGCTATGGCTACACCTTC.

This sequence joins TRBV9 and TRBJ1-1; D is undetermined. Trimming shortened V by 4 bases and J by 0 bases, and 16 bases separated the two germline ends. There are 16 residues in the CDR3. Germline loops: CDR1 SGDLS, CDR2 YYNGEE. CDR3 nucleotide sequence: TGTGCCAGCAGCCCCGAGAAGGAGCCTATGAACACTGAAGCTTTCTTT. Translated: CASSPEKEPMNTEAFF.

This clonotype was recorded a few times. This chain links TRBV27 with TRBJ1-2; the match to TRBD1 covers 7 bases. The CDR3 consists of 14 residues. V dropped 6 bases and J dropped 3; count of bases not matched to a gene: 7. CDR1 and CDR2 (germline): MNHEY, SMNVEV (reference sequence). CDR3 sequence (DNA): TGTGCCAGCAGACGACAGGGCGGAGACTATGGCTACACCTTC. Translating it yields CASRRQGGDYGYTF.

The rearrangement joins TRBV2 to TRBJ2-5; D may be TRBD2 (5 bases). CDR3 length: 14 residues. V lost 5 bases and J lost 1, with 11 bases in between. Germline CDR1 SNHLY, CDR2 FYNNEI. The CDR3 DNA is TGTGCCAGCAGTATGAGGGCCATCCAAGAGACCCAGTACTTC. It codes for CASSMRAIQETQYF.

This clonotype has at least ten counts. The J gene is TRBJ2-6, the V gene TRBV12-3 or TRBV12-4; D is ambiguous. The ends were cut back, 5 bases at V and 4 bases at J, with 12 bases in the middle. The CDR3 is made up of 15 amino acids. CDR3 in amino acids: CASSNRRFGANVLTF. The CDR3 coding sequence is TGTGCCAGCAGTAATAGGCGTTTCGGGGCCAACGTCCTGACTTTC.

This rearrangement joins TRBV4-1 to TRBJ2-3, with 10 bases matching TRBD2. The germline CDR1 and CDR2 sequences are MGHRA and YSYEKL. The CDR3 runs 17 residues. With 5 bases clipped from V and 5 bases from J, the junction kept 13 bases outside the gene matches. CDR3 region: CASSSKASGRAEDTQYF. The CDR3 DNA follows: TGCGCCAGCAGCTCTAAGGCCAGCGGGAGGGCCGAAGATACGCAGTATTTT.

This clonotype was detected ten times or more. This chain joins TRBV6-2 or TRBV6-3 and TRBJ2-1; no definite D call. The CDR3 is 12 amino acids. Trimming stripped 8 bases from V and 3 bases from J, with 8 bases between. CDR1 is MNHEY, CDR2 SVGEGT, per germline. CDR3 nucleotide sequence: TGTGCCAGCTCCCGGAACTACAATGAGCAGTTCTTC. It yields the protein CASSRNYNEQFF.

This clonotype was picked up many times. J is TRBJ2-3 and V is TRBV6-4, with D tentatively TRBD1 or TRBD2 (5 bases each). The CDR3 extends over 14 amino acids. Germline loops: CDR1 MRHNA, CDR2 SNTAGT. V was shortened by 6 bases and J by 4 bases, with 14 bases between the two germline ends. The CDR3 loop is CASSGASSPDTQYF. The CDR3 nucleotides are TGTGCCAGCAGCGGGGCTAGCTCCCCAGATACGCAGTATTTT.

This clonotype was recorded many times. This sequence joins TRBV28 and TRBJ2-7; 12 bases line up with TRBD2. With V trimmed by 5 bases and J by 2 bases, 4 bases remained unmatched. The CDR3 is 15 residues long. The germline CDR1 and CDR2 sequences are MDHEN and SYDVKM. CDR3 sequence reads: CASSPRLAGAYEQYF. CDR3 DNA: TGTGCCAGCAGTCCCCGACTAGCGGGAGCCTACGAGCAGTACTTC. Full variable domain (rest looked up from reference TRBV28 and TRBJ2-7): DVKVTQSSRYLVKRTGEKVFLECVQDMDHENMFWYRQDPGLGLRLIYFSYDVKMKEKGDIPEGYSVSREKKERFSLILESASTNQTSMYLCASSPRLAGAYEQYFGPGTRLTVT.

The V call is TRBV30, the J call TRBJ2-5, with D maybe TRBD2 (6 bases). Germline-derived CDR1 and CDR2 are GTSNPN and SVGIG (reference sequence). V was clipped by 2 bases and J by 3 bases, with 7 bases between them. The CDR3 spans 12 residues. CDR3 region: CAWSRLEETQYF. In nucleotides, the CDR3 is TGTGCCTGGAGTCGACTAGAAGAGACCCAGTACTTC.

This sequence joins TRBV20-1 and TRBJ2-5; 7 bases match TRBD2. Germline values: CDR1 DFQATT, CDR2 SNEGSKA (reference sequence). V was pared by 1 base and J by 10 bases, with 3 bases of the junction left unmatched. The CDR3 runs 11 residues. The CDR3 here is CSARASGGQYF. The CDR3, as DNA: TGCAGTGCTAGAGCTTCGGGGGGCCAGTACTTC.

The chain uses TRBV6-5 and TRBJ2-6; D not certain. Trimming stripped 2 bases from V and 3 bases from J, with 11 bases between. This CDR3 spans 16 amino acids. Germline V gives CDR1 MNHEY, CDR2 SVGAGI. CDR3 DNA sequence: TGTGCCAGCAGTTACGTCTTGGCGATTGGGGCCAACGTCCTGACTTTC. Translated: CASSYVLAIGANVLTF.

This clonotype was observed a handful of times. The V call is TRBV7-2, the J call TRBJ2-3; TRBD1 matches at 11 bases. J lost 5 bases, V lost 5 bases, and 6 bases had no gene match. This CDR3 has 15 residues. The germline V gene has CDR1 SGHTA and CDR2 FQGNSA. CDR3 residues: CASSRRTGGRDTQYF. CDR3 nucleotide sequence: TGTGCCAGCAGCCGACGGACAGGGGGCCGAGATACGCAGTATTTT.

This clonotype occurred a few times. For the CDR3, the DNA is TGCGCCAGCAGCCAGGGGACAGCTTCGAACACTGAAGCTTTCTTT. Translation: CASSQGTASNTEAFF. The J gene is TRBJ1-1, the V gene TRBV4-3, with 7 positions matching TRBD1. V was clipped by 3 bases and J by 1 base; unmatched bases: 5. The CDR3 is 15 amino acids. CDR1 is LGHNA and CDR2 is YSLEER in the germline V gene.

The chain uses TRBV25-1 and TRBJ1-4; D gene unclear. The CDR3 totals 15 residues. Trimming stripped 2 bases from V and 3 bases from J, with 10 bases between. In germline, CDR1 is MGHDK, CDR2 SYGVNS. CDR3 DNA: TGTGCCAGCAGTGAAGCCCAGGTTGCTAATGAAAAACTGTTTTTT. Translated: CASSEAQVANEKLFF.

CDR3 amino acids: CASSTSSPNEQFF. CDR3 DNA sequence: TGTGCCAGCAGTACTAGCTCCCCCAATGAGCAGTTCTTC. The gene calls are TRBV6-5 and TRBJ2-1, with TRBD2 as a possible D gene (6 bases). The CDR3 sequence is 13 residues long. V gave up 5 bases and J gave up 6 bases, with 11 bases separating them. Germline-derived CDR1 and CDR2 are MNHEY and SVGAGI.

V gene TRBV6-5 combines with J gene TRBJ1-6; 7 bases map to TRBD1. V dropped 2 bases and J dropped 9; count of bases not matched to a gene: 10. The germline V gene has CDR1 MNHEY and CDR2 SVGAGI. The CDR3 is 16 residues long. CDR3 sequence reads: CASSYTYRGPGSPLHF. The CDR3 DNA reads TGTGCCAGCAGTTACACCTACAGGGGACCTGGTTCACCCCTCCACTTT.

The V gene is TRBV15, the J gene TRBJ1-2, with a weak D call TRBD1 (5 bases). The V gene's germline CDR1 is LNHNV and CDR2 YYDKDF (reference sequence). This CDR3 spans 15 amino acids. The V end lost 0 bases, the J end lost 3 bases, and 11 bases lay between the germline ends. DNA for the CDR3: TGTGCCACCAGCAGAGATCGTGGGGGATACTATGGCTACACCTTC. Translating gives CATSRDRGGYYGYTF.

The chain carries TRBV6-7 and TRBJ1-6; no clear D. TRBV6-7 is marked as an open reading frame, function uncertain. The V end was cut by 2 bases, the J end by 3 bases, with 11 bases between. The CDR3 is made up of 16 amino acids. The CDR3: CASSYPFRGYNSPLHF. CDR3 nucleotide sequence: TGTGCCAGCAGTTACCCCTTTCGGGGCTATAATTCACCCCTCCACTTT.

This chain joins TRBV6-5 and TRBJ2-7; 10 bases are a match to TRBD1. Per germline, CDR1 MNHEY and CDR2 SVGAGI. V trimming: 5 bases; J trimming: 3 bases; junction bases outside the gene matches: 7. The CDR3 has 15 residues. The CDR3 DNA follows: TGTGCCAGCAGTCCCTGGACAGGGGGGAACTACGAGCAGTACTTC. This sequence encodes CASSPWTGGNYEQYF.

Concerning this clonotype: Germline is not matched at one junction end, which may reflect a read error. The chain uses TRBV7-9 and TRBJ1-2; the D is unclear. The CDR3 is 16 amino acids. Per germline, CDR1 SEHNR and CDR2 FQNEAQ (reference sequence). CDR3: CTSSLGSGLTNYGYTF. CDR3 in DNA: TGTACCAGCAGCTTAGGCTCAGGATTGACGAACTATGGCTACACCTTC.